Listed here are 12 T cell receptor beta chains from one sample, sequenced in a study of T-cell memory formation after mild COVID-19. Each CDR3 protein is one row after TCRdb ran MiXCR on the 5' RACE reads. Among a few hundred thousand distinct CDR3 sequences listed, 20% to 25% were seen once. The material sequenced was PBMCs or a T cell subset sorted from them (not recorded which). The receptors shown here come from an adult woman who had mild COVID-19 (a few samples of this study predate the infection). Cell type and time point are not known.

This clonotype has only a few counts. V is TRBV7-9 and J is TRBJ2-1; D gene ambiguous. This CDR3 is built from 12 residues. The V and J ends lost 7 bases and 6 bases respectively, with 10 bases between them. From germline, CDR1 is SEHNR and CDR2 FQNEAQ (reference sequence). CDR3 sequence: CASTPPLNEQFF. The CDR3 nucleotides are TGTGCCAGCACCCCACCCCTCAATGAGCAGTTCTTC. The full variable domain, its missing parts supplied by reference TRBV7-9 and TRBJ2-1, is DTGVSQNPRHKITKRGQNVTFRCDPISEHNRLYWYRQTLGQGPEFLTYFQNEAQLEKSRLLSDRFSAERPKGSFSTLEIQRTEQGDSAMYLCASTPPLNEQFFGPGTRLTVL.

The rearrangement uses TRBV5-1 and TRBJ1-6; 11 nucleotides line up with TRBD1. V lost 1 base, J lost 9 bases, and 6 bases stayed unmatched. This CDR3 has 16 amino acids. The V gene's germline CDR1 is SGHRS and CDR2 YFSETQ. CDR3 bases: TGCGCCAGCAGCTTGCACGGACAGGGGGCTTTTTCACCCCTCCACTTT. Protein: CASSLHGQGAFSPLHF. The whole variable domain, filled in from reference TRBV5-1 and TRBJ1-6, reads KAGVTQTPRYLIKTRGQQVTLSCSPISGHRSVSWYQQTPGQGLQFLFEYFSETQRNKGNFPGRFSGRQFSNSRSEMNVSTLELGDSALYLCASSLHGQGAFSPLHFGNGTRLTVT.

Many counts were recorded for this clonotype. The CDR3 coding sequence is TGCAGTGCTACCTTCACCCCAGGGTCCTACGAGCAGTACTTC. Amino acids: CSATFTPGSYEQYF. The genes are TRBV20-1 and TRBJ2-7; perhaps TRBD1 as D (5 bases). Trimming cost V 4 bases and J 1 base, with 14 bases left between them. CDR1 is DFQATT and CDR2 is SNEGSKA in the germline V gene (reference sequence). The CDR3 covers 14 residues.

This rearrangement joins TRBV5-1 to TRBJ1-2; 8 bases fit TRBD1. The CDR3 is made up of 15 amino acids. V was pared by 3 bases and J by 4 bases, with 8 bases of the junction left unmatched. CDR1 SGHRS and CDR2 YFSETQ come from the germline V gene. DNA of the CDR3: TGCGCCAGCAGCTCTACCGGACAGGGCATCTATGGCTACACCTTC. Translated: CASSSTGQGIYGYTF.

The V call is TRBV11-3, the J call TRBJ1-1, with D maybe TRBD1 (5 bases). Germline V gene lookup returns CDR1 SGHNT and CDR2 YENEEA. Trimming removed 5 bases at V and 6 bases at J, with 16 bases between. The CDR3 sequence is 14 residues long. This CDR3 is CASSPRGRRPEAFF. The CDR3 coding sequence is TGTGCCAGCAGCCCCCGGGGGAGGCGACCTGAAGCTTTCTTT.

The chain employs TRBV6-6 and TRBJ2-3; 7 nucleotides line up with TRBD2. After removal of 0 bases from V and 6 bases from J, the junction contained 6 bases not matched to a gene. In germline, CDR1 is MNHNY, CDR2 SVGAGI (reference sequence). The CDR3 is 15 residues long. As DNA, the CDR3 is TGTGCCAGCAGTTACTCGAGCGGGGTTAGGGATACGCAGTATTTT. It codes for CASSYSSGVRDTQYF.

On this clonotype: No conserved phenylalanine or tryptophan ends this CDR3, so it is likely a read error. The rearrangement uses TRBV15 and TRBJ2-5; D not certain. CDR3 length: 12 residues. V lost 3 bases and J 0 bases, leaving 2 bases between the germline ends. Germline CDR1 and CDR2: LNHNV and YYDKDF (reference sequence). The CDR3 reads CATSRYQETQYL. CDR3 bases: TGTGCCACCAGCAGGTACCAAGAGACCCAGTACTTA.

V gene TRBV3-1 combines with J gene TRBJ2-2; D unresolved. V dropped 6 bases and J dropped 4 bases, with 12 bases sitting between them. This CDR3 is built from 14 residues. The germline gives CDR1 LGHDT, CDR2 YNNKEL (reference sequence). CDR3 DNA sequence: TGTGCCAGCAGTCCGACGGAGCTCACCGGGGAGCTGTTTTTT. The encoded protein is CASSPTELTGELFF.

V gene TRBV12-3 or TRBV12-4 combines with J gene TRBJ2-5; 11 nucleotides line up with TRBD1. The V gene end was trimmed by 11 bases and the J gene end by 5 bases; junction bases not matched to a gene: 7. The CDR3 extends over 13 amino acids. In DNA, the CDR3 is TGTGCCGGGGCACGGGACAGGGGGGAGACCCAGTACTTC. It yields the protein CAGARDRGETQYF.

This clonotype showed up just a few times. V gene TRBV20-1 combines with J gene TRBJ2-2; the D gene is possibly TRBD2 (6 bases). This CDR3 comprises 16 residues. Germline V gene lookup returns CDR1 DFQATT and CDR2 SNEGSKA (reference sequence). DNA of the CDR3: TGCGCCGCCCCGGCACCCTTTCTAGCGTTCACCGGGGAGCTGTTTTTT. Encoded protein: CAAPAPFLAFTGELFF.

Ten or more counts support this clonotype. The rearrangement links TRBV21-1 to TRBJ2-7. TRBV21-1 has pseudogene status. This CDR3 has 14 amino acids. CDR3 bases: TGTGCCAGCAGCAAAGCACGGTGCTCCTACGAGCAGTACTTC. This encodes CASSKARCSYEQYF.

The gene calls are TRBV7-9 and TRBJ2-3; D is uncertain. CDR1 and CDR2 (germline): SEHNR, FQNEAQ (reference sequence). The CDR3 sequence is 11 residues long. With 1 base removed from V and 8 bases from J, the gap between germline ends came to 4 bases. CDR3 protein: CASSLESTQYF. The CDR3 DNA follows: TGTGCCAGCAGCTTAGAAAGTACGCAGTATTTT.